The 18 T cell receptor beta chains in this list originate from one sample, sequenced in a study of blood T cell repertoires in COVID-19. The assay was immunoSEQ multiplex PCR, and TCRdb's table has in-frame clones only and misses some. The sample consists of 95,000 to 150,000 clones, about 80% of them appearing once. The sequenced sample consisted of peripheral blood. These receptors originate from a man between 60 and 75 years old with active or convalescent COVID-19.

The rearrangement uses TRBV19 and TRBJ2-2; D is ambiguous. The V end lost 9 bases, the J end lost 6 bases, and 11 bases lay between the germline ends. The germline CDR1 and CDR2 sequences are LNHDA and SQIVND (reference sequence). CDR3 length: 12 amino acids. The CDR3 protein is CARIMQAGELFF. Written as DNA, the CDR3 is TGTGCCAGGATTATGCAGGCCGGGGAGCTGTTTTTT. Combining the CDR3 with reference TRBV19 and TRBJ2-2 gives the whole variable domain DGGITQSPKYLFRKEGQNVTLSCEQNLNHDAMYWYRQDPGQGLRLIYYSQIVNDFQKGDIAEGYSVSREKKESFPLTVTSAQKNPTAFYLCARIMQAGELFFGEGSRLTVL.

This clone was found a few times. For the CDR3, the DNA is TGTGCCAGCTCCGGTACGAGCAATCAGCCCCAGCATTTT. It encodes CASSGTSNQPQHF. The chain is built from TRBV18 and TRBJ1-5; D remains unclear. The germline CDR1 and CDR2 sequences are KGHSH and LQKENI. There are 13 residues in the CDR3. Trimming took 6 bases from V and 1 from J, leaving 7 bases between them.

This chain joins TRBV28 and TRBJ1-1, with 7 bases identical to TRBD1. The CDR3 is made up of 14 amino acids. The germline CDR1 and CDR2 sequences are MDHEN and SYDVKM. With V trimmed by 6 bases and J by 0 bases, 4 bases remained unmatched. The CDR3 DNA reads as TGTGCCAGCAGGGTTCAGGGGGTGAACACTGAAGCTTTCTTT. As protein: CASRVQGVNTEAFF.

The chain has TRBV7-9 and TRBJ2-7; a weak D match, TRBD1 (6 bases). Trimming removed 1 base at V and 1 base at J, with 11 bases between. The CDR3 length is 15 residues. The germline V gene has CDR1 SEHNR and CDR2 FQNEAQ (reference sequence). This CDR3 reads CASSLDLGQSYEQYF. CDR3 in DNA: TGTGCCAGCAGCTTAGATCTCGGACAGTCCTACGAGCAGTACTTC.

The V call is TRBV6-5, the J call TRBJ2-7; 11 bases map to TRBD2. CDR1 is MNHEY, CDR2 SVGAGI, per germline. CDR3 length equals 13 residues. After removal of 6 bases from V and 3 bases from J, the junction contained 1 base not matched to a gene. CDR3: CASRTSGNYEQYF. The CDR3 bases are TGTGCCAGCAGGACTAGCGGGAACTACGAGCAGTACTTC.

The J gene is TRBJ2-5, the V gene TRBV6-5; D might be TRBD2 (5 bases). The CDR3 covers 15 residues. Between the trimmed V and J ends, which lost 0 bases and 1 base, there was a span of 9 bases. Germline loops: CDR1 MNHEY, CDR2 SVGAGI. This CDR3 is CASSYSAGIQETQYF. As DNA, the CDR3 is TGTGCCAGCAGTTACTCTGCCGGGATCCAAGAGACCCAGTACTTC.

This clone was picked up one time. The chain carries TRBV15 and TRBJ2-5, with TRBD2 identical over 9 bases. From germline, CDR1 is LNHNV and CDR2 YYDKDF (reference sequence). The CDR3 totals 15 residues. V gave up 3 bases and J gave up 5 bases; unmatched junction bases: 7. The CDR3 loop reads CATSSGLSGSETQYF. CDR3 bases: TGTGCCACCAGCAGTGGCCTTAGCGGGAGCGAGACCCAGTACTTC.

The chain carries TRBV7-8 and TRBJ2-7; 11 bases match TRBD2. The CDR3 is 14 amino acids. V trimming: 6 bases; J trimming: 5 bases; junction bases outside the gene matches: 6. From germline, CDR1 is SGHVS and CDR2 FQNEAQ. CDR3 nucleotide sequence: TGTGCCAGCAGATTACTAGCGGGAGTACACGAGCAGTACTTC. Its translation is CASRLLAGVHEQYF.

The rearrangement links TRBV7-9 to TRBJ1-1; 7 bases are shared with TRBD1. The J segment lost 4 bases and the V segment lost 5 bases, leaving 10 bases of the junction unmatched. Germline V gene data show CDR1 as SEHNR and CDR2 as FQNEAQ (reference sequence). This CDR3 is built from 15 residues. The CDR3 region is CASSLTAGGPTEAFF. CDR3 DNA sequence: TGTGCCAGCAGCCTAACAGCAGGGGGGCCCACTGAAGCTTTCTTT.

This clone was counted a single time. The rearrangement joins TRBV7-3 to TRBJ2-1; TRBD1 might be the D (6 bases). This CDR3 has 15 amino acids. Trimming removed 1 base from V and 9 bases from J, with 16 bases in between. CDR1 and CDR2 (germline): SGHTA, FQGTGA. The CDR3: CASSLKMGQRVEQFF. The CDR3 DNA follows: TGTGCCAGCAGCTTAAAAATGGGACAACGGGTTGAGCAGTTCTTC.

This clone was counted only a few times. The CDR3 DNA follows: TGTGCCAGCAGCGTAGGCGGGGCCAGAGGGAACACTGAAGCTTTCTTT. Translation gives CASSVGGARGNTEAFF. This chain joins TRBV9 and TRBJ1-1, with D tentatively TRBD1 (5 bases). This CDR3 region has 16 residues. Between the trimmed V and J ends, which lost 0 bases and 1 base, there was a span of 13 bases. The germline gives CDR1 SGDLS, CDR2 YYNGEE.

The CDR3 here is CASSSQGEETEAFF. The DNA for the CDR3 is TGTGCCAGCAGTTCCCAGGGGGAGGAAACTGAAGCTTTCTTT. The chain uses TRBV28 and TRBJ1-1; TRBD1 aligns across 7 bases. The germline V gene has CDR1 MDHEN and CDR2 SYDVKM. With 4 bases clipped from V and 5 bases from J, the junction kept 7 bases outside the gene matches. This CDR3 has 14 amino acids.

The J gene is TRBJ2-1, the V gene TRBV12-5, with 8 nucleotides matching TRBD1. The CDR3 is 16 amino acids. Germline values: CDR1 LGHNT, CDR2 FRNRAP. V lost 0 bases, J lost 6 bases, and 7 bases stayed unmatched. CDR3 DNA sequence: TGTGCTAGTGGTTTGGTACAGGGGGGAAAGGGCAATGAGCAGTTCTTC. Its protein product is CASGLVQGGKGNEQFF.

This chain joins TRBV27 and TRBJ1-2; 7 bases map to TRBD1. The germline V gene encodes CDR1 MNHEY and CDR2 SMNVEV (reference sequence). Trimming removed 3 bases from V and 7 bases from J; junction bases left unmatched: 5. The CDR3 is made up of 13 amino acids. The CDR3 reads CASSFRAGGGYTF. The CDR3 DNA is TGTGCCAGCAGTTTCCGAGCAGGGGGTGGCTACACCTTC.

J is TRBJ2-1 and V is TRBV27; 12 nucleotides align to TRBD2. The V gene end was trimmed by 5 bases and the J gene end by 8 bases; junction bases not matched to a gene: 16. Germline V gene lookup returns CDR1 MNHEY and CDR2 SMNVEV (reference sequence). This CDR3 has 18 amino acids. In DNA form, the CDR3 reads TGTGCCAGCAGTCACCCACCGGGACTAGCGGGTAGGGTCTATGAGCAGTTCTTC. The encoded protein is CASSHPPGLAGRVYEQFF.

The chain links TRBV7-3 to TRBJ2-1, with 7 bases identical to TRBD2. Trimming cost V 1 base and J 2 bases; bases outside gene matches: 8. Germline assignment: CDR1 SGHTA and CDR2 FQGTGA. The CDR3 is made up of 17 amino acids. In nucleotides, the CDR3 is TGTGCCAGCAGCTTAAGGGGGAGCGGGACCCCCTACAATGAGCAGTTCTTC. It translates to CASSLRGSGTPYNEQFF.

The chain employs TRBV20-1 and TRBJ1-2, with D possibly being TRBD1 (6 bases). CDR3 length equals 11 residues. Trimming left V 5 bases short and J 7 bases short, with 11 bases between. The V gene's germline CDR1 is DFQATT and CDR2 SNEGSKA (reference sequence). CDR3 bases: TGCAGTGCTGGAACAGGGTTTGGCTACACCTTC. Its translation: CSAGTGFGYTF.

The chain is built from TRBV5-4 and TRBJ2-5, with TRBD2 matching over 9 bases. Germline trimming cut 10 bases from V and 5 bases from J; bases unmatched to any gene: 12. The germline V gene has CDR1 SGHNT and CDR2 YYREEE (reference sequence). The CDR3 consists of 14 residues. The CDR3 sequence: CAVFNSGGGETQYF. CDR3 sequence (DNA): TGTGCCGTCTTCAATAGCGGGGGAGGGGAGACCCAGTACTTC.